This TCR beta chain was recovered during a study of human T cells and chemical hapten exposure. This CDR3 spans 15 amino acids. In germline, CDR1 is SNHLY, CDR2 FYNNEI. Between the trimmed V and J ends, which lost 1 base and 0 bases, there was a span of 7 bases. TCRdb re-called the RACE reads through MiXCR, storing one row per CDR3 protein. The sample has under 200,000 distinct CDR3 sequences, around 30% seen once. As to time point: pre-sensitization, week 0. Treatment in this sample: therapeutic diphenylcyclopropenone sensitization with weekly scalp DPC. About this clonotype itself: Its antigen remains unknown.

Study-level results: No change in TCRs above 1 in 1000 frequency was produced by DPC sensitization.

This receptor was taken from a woman between 25 and 40 years old with alopecia areata. Some clones in this sample may be carry-over from other donors' samples. The sample here was whole blood, taken in connection with sensitization to the hapten diphenylcyclopropenone (DPC). The V gene is TRBV2, the J gene TRBJ1-3; D is unresolved. The CDR3 sequence is CASSEEAVSGNTIYF. Here the CDR3 DNA reads TGTGCCAGCAGTGAAGAGGCAGTCTCTGGAAACACCATATATTTT.